This TCR beta chain was observed in a study of OX40 agonist ivuxolimab in advanced cancers. General observations from the study: The antigen specificity of the peripheral T cells (those that were expanded) was not determined.

Data came from immunoSEQ multiplex PCR; TCRdb stores just in-frame clones and leaves some out. The sample gives tens of thousands of clones, roughly nine tenths of which show up once; over 35% is in the top ten. The CDR3 is made up of 14 amino acids. The germline V gene has CDR1 MDHEN and CDR2 SYDVKM. Trimming left V 10 bases short and J 0 bases short, with 13 bases between. As concerns this clone: The antigen remains unidentified.

Sequenced material: CD4+ or CD8+ T cells sorted from blood, taken in a trial of the OX40 agonist ivuxolimab. This sequence originates from an adult with an advanced solid tumor such as melanoma, head and neck, liver or kidney cancer. The chain uses TRBV28 and TRBJ1-5, with D possibly being TRBD1 (5 bases). The CDR3 DNA reads TGTGCCACTACGACAGTGAATAGCAATCAGCCCCAGCATTTT. Protein sequence: CATTTVNSNQPQHF.